Only one count was recorded for the clone carrying this T cell receptor (beta chain). Libraries were prepared by immunoSEQ multiplex PCR; TCRdb keeps only in-frame clonotypes and omits some of them. The data contain 18,000 or so clones, around 81% of them singletons. This CDR3 comprises 16 residues. The trim removed 0 bases at V and 2 bases at J, leaving 6 bases unmatched. Germline V CDR1 and CDR2: MNHEY, SVGAGI. This sample was included in a study of blood T cell repertoires in COVID-19. This sequence was found in a man aged 35 to 55 with active or convalescent COVID-19. Sequenced input: peripheral blood. The chain couples TRBV6-5 to TRBJ1-1, with TRBD1 matching 7 bases. CDR3 region: CASSYSTTGLNTEAFF. CDR3 DNA sequence: TGTGCCAGCAGTTACTCAACGACAGGGCTTAACACTGAAGCTTTCTTT.